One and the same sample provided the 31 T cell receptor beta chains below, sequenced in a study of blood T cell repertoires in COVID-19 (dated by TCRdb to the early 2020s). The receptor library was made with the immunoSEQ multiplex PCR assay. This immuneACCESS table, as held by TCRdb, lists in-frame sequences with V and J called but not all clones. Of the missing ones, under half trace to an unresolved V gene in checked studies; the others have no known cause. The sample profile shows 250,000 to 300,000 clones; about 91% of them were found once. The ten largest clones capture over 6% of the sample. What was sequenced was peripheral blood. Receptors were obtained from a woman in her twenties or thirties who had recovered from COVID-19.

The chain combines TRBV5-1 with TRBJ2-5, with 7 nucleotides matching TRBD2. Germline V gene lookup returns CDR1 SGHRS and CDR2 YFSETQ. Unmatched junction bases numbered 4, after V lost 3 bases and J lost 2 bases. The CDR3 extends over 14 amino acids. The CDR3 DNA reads TGCGCCAGCAGCTATGCGGGGGTTCAAGAGACCCAGTACTTC. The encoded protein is CASSYAGVQETQYF.

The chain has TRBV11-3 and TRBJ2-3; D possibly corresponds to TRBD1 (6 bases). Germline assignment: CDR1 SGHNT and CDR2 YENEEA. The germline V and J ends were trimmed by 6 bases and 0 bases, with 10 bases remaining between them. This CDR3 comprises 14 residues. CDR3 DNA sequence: TGTGCCAGCAGTACGGGACACAGCACAGATACGCAGTATTTT. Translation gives CASSTGHSTDTQYF.

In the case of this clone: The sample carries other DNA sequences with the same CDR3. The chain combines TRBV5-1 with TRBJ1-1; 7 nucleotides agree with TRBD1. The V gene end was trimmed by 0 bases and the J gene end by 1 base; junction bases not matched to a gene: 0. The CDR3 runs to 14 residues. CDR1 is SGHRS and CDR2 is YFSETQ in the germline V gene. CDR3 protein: CASSLGTGNTEAFF. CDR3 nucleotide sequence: TGCGCCAGCAGCTTGGGGACAGGGAACACTGAAGCTTTCTTT. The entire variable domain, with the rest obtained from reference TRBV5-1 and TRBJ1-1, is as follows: KAGVTQTPRYLIKTRGQQVTLSCSPISGHRSVSWYQQTPGQGLQFLFEYFSETQRNKGNFPGRFSGRQFSNSRSEMNVSTLELGDSALYLCASSLGTGNTEAFFGQGTRLTVV.

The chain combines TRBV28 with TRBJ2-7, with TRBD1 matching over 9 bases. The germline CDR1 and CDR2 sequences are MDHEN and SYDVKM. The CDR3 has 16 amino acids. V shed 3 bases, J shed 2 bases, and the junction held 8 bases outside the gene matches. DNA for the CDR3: TGTGCCAGCAGTTTGGGTGGGGACAGGGAAACCTACGAGCAGTACTTC. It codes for CASSLGGDRETYEQYF. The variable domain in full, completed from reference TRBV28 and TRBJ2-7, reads DVKVTQSSRYLVKRTGEKVFLECVQDMDHENMFWYRQDPGLGLRLIYFSYDVKMKEKGDIPEGYSVSREKKERFSLILESASTNQTSMYLCASSLGGDRETYEQYFGPGTRLTVT.

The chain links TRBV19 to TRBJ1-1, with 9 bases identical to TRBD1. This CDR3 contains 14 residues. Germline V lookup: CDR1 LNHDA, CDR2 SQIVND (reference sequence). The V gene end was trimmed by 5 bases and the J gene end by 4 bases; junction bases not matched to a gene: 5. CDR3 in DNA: TGTGCCAGTAGTCACAGGGGGCTCGGCACTGAAGCTTTCTTT. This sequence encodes CASSHRGLGTEAFF.

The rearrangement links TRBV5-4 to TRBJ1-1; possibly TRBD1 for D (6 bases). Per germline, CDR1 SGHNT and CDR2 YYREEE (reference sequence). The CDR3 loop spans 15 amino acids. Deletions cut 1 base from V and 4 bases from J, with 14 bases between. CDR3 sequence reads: CASSLLQGMGTEAFF. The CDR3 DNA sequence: TGTGCCAGCAGCTTGCTTCAGGGGATGGGCACTGAAGCTTTCTTT.

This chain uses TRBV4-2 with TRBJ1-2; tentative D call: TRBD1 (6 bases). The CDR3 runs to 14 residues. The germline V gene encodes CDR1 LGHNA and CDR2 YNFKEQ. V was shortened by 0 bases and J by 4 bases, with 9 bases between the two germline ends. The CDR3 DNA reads TGTGCCAGCAGCCAAGATACAGGGACCTATGGCTACACCTTC. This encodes CASSQDTGTYGYTF.

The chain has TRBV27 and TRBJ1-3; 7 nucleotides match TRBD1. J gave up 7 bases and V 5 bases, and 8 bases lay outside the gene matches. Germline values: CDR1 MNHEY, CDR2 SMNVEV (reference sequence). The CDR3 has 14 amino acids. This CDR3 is CASSPSDRANTIYF. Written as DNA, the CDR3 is TGTGCCAGCAGTCCCTCAGACAGGGCGAACACCATATATTTT.

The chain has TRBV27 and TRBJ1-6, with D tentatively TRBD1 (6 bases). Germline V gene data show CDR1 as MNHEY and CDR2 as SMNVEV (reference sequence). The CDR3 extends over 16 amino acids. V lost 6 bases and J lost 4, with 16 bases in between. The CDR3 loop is CASRTGQFPYNSPLHF. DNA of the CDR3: TGTGCCAGCAGAACGGGACAATTCCCGTATAATTCACCCCTCCACTTT.

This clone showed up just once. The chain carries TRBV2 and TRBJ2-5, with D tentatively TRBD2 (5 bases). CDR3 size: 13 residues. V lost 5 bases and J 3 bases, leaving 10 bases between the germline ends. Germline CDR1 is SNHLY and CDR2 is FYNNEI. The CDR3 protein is CASSLNGEETQYF. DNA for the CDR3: TGTGCCAGCAGTCTTAACGGGGAAGAGACCCAGTACTTC. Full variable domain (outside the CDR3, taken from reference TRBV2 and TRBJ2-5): EPEVTQTPSHQVTQMGQEVILRCVPISNHLYFYWYRQILGQKVEFLVSFYNNEISEKSEIFDDQFSVERPDGSNFTLKIRSTKLEDSAMYFCASSLNGEETQYFGPGTRLLVL.

In nucleotides, the CDR3 is TGTGCCAGCTCACCCGGAGATAGCGGTGAAGCTTTCTTT. Protein: CASSPGDSGEAFF. The V call is TRBV18, the J call TRBJ1-1; D is unresolved. The CDR3 extends over 13 amino acids. The V end lost 3 bases, the J end lost 7 bases, and 12 bases lay between the germline ends. The germline V gene has CDR1 KGHSH and CDR2 LQKENI.

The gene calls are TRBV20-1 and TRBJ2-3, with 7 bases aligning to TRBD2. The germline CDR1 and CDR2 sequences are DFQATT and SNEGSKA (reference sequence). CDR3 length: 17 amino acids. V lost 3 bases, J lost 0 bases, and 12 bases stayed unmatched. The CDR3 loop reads CSASDHRAGPSTDTQYF. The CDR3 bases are TGCAGTGCTAGTGATCATCGAGCGGGACCCAGCACAGATACGCAGTATTTT.

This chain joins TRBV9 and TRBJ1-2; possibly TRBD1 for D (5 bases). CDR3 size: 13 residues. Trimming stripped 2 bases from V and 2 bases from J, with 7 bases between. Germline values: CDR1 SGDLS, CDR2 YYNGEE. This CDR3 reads CASSVSGNYGYTF. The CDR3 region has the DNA TGTGCCAGCAGCGTTTCAGGGAACTATGGCTACACCTTC.

Here the CDR3 reads CASSLGTGNNEQFF. The CDR3 DNA reads as TGTGCCAGCAGCTTAGGGACAGGGAATAATGAGCAGTTCTTC. V gene TRBV7-2 combines with J gene TRBJ2-1; 8 bases are a match to TRBD1. The germline gives CDR1 SGHTA, CDR2 FQGNSA. V lost 1 base to trimming and J lost 7 bases; unmatched junction nucleotides: 3. The CDR3 runs to 14 residues.

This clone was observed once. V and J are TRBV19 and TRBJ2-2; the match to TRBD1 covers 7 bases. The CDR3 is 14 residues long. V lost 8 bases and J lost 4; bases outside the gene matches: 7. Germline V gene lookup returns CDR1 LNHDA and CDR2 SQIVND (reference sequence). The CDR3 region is CASAEGAGTGELFF. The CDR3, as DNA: TGTGCCAGTGCCGAGGGGGCTGGCACCGGGGAGCTGTTTTTT.

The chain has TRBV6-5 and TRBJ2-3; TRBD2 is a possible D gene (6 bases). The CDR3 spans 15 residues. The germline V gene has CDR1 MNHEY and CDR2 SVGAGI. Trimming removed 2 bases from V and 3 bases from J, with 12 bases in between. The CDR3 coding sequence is TGTGCCAGCAGTTACCACGGGGGTACGACAGATACGCAGTATTTT. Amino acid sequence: CASSYHGGTTDTQYF.

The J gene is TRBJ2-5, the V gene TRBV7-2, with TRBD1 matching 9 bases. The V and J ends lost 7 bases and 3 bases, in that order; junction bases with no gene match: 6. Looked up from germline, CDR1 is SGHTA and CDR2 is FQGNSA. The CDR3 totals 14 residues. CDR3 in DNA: TGTGCCAGCACCCCTCGGACAGGGGAAGAGACCCAGTACTTC. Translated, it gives CASTPRTGEETQYF. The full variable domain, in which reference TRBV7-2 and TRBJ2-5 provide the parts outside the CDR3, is GAGVSQSPSNKVTEKGKDVELRCDPISGHTALYWYRQSLGQGLEFLIYFQGNSAPDKSGLPSDRFSAERTGGSVSTLTIQRTQQEDSAVYLCASTPRTGEETQYFGPGTRLLVL.

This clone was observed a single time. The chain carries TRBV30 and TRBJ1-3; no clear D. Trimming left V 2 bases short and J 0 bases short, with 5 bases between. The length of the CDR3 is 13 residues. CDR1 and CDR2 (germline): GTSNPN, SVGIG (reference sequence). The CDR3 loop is CAWSRASGNTIYF. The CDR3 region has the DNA TGTGCCTGGAGTCGCGCCTCTGGAAACACCATATATTTT.

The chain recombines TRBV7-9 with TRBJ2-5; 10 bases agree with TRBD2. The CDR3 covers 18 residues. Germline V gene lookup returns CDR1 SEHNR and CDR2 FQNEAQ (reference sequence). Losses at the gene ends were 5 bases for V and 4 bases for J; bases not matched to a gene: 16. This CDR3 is CASSRSKKLAGKVETQYF. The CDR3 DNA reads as TGTGCCAGCAGCCGATCCAAAAAACTAGCGGGGAAAGTAGAGACCCAGTACTTC. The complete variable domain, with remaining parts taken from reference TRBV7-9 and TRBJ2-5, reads DTGVSQNPRHKITKRGQNVTFRCDPISEHNRLYWYRQTLGQGPEFLTYFQNEAQLEKSRLLSDRFSAERPKGSFSTLEIQRTEQGDSAMYLCASSRSKKLAGKVETQYFGPGTRLLVL.

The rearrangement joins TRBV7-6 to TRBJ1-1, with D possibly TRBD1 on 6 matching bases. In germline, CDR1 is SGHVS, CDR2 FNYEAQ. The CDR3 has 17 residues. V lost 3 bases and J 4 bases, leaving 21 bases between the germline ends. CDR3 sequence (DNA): TGTGCCAGCAGCTTTTTATCAGGGGAAACCCCGGTCACTGAAGCTTTCTTT. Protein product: CASSFLSGETPVTEAFF.

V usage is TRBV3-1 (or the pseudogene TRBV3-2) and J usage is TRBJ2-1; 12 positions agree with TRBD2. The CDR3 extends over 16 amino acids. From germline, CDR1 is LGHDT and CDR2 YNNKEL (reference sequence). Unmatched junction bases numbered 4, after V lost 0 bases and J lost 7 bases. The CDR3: CASSQEGLAGGNEQFF. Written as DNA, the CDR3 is TGTGCCAGCAGCCAAGAGGGGCTAGCGGGGGGGAATGAGCAGTTCTTC.

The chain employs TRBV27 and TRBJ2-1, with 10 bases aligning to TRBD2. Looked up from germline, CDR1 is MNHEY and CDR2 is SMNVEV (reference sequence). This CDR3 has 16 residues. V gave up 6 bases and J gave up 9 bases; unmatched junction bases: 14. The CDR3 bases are TGTGCCAGCAGCATGGACGGGACTAGCGTGCCTTTTGAGCAGTTCTTC. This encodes CASSMDGTSVPFEQFF.

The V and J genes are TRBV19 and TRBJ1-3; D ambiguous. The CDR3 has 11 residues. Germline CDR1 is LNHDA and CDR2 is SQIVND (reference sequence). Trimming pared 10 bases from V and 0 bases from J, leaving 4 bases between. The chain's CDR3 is CAIHSGNTIYF. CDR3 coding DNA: TGTGCCATCCACTCTGGAAACACCATATATTTT.

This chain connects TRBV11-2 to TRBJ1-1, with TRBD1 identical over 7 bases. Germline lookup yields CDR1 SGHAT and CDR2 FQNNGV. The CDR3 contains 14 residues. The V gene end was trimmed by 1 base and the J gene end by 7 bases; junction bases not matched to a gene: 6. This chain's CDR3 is CASSLAGTAIEAFF. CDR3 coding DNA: TGTGCCAGCAGCTTAGCCGGGACAGCCATTGAAGCTTTCTTT.

CDR3 loop: CASSPGAGGYGYTF. In DNA form, the CDR3 reads TGTGCCAGCAGCCCAGGGGCAGGGGGATATGGCTACACCTTC. The V and J genes are TRBV7-2 and TRBJ1-2; 7 bases match TRBD1. The CDR3 is 14 residues long. Looked up from germline, CDR1 is SGHTA and CDR2 is FQGNSA. V gave up 5 bases and J gave up 5 bases; unmatched junction bases: 8.

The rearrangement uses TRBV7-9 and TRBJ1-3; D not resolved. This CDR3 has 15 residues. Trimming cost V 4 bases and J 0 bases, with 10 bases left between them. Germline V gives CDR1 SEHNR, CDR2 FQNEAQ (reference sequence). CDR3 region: CASSSTQDSGNTIYF. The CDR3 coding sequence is TGTGCCAGCAGCTCAACCCAGGACTCTGGAAACACCATATATTTT.

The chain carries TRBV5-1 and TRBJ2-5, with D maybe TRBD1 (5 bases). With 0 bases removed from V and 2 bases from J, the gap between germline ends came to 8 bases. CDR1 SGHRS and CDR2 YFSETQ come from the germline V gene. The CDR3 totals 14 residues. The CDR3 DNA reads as TGCGCCAGCAGCTTGGCAGGGCAGCAAGAGACCCAGTACTTC. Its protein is CASSLAGQQETQYF.

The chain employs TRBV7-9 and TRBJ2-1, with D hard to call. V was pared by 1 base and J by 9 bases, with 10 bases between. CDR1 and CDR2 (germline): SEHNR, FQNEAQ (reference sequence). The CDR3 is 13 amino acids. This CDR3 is CASSLVAVPEQFF. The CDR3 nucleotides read TGTGCCAGCAGCTTAGTGGCTGTGCCTGAGCAGTTCTTC.

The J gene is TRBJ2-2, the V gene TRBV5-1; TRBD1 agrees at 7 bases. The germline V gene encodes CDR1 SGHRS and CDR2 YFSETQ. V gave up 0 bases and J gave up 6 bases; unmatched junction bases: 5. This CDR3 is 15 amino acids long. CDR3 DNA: TGCGCCAGCAGCTTGGGACAGGGAAGCCCCGGGGAGCTGTTTTTT. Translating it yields CASSLGQGSPGELFF.

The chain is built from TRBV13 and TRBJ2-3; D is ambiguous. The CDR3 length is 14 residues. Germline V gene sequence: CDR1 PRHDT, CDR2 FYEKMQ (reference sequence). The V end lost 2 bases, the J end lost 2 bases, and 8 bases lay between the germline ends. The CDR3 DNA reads TGTGCCAGCAGCTTAAGCCCGATCACAGATACGCAGTATTTT. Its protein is CASSLSPITDTQYF.

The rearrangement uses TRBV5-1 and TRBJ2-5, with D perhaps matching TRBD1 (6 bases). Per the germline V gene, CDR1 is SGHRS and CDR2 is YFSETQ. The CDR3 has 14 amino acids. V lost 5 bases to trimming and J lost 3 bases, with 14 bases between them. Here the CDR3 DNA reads TGCGCCAGCAGTCATGAAGGACAGAAAGAGACCCAGTACTTC. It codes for CASSHEGQKETQYF.